These T cell receptor beta chains were read from a single sample in a study of T cell repertoires in cytomegalovirus infection. No antigens are known for them. TCRdb used MiXCR to reprocess the reads, holding one entry per CDR3 protein. The table records about 400,000 distinct CDR3 sequences, approximately 30% of them present only once. Here the sequenced sample was cultured PBMCs, taken from culture after CMV antigen stimulation. Receptors originate from a human donor in good health (CMV status not recorded). Some clones in this sample may be carry-over from other donors' samples. CDR3s include the opening cysteine and the closing phenylalanine or tryptophan. D genes are given only for firm matches. Clone sizes are given selectively: once, few, many, or a class where the clone is expanded.

clone_size: NA; d_call: TRBD2; v_call: TRBV4-3; j_call: TRBJ2-1; cdr3_aa: CASSQDSGTSSYNEQFF; cdr3_nt: TGCGCCAGCAGCCAGGATAGCGGGACGAGCTCCTACAATGAGCAGTTCTTC
clone_size: few; d_call: TRBD1; v_call: TRBV12-5; j_call: TRBJ2-1; cdr3_aa: CASGLGQESYNEQFF; cdr3_nt: TGTGCTAGTGGTCTCGGACAGGAGTCCTACAATGAGCAGTTCTTC
clone_size: NA; d_call: NA; v_call: TRBV2; j_call: TRBJ1-1; cdr3_aa: CASKDLAVEAFF; cdr3_nt: TGTGCCAGCAAAGACCTAGCGGTTGAAGCTTTCTTT
clone_size: NA; d_call: TRBD2; v_call: TRBV7-2; j_call: TRBJ2-3; cdr3_aa: CASSLTGGRDTQYF; cdr3_nt: TGTGCCAGCAGCTTAACGGGCGGGAGGGATACGCAGTATTTT
clone_size: NA; d_call: TRBD1; v_call: TRBV20-1; j_call: TRBJ2-1; cdr3_aa: CSASRPGQGTYNEQFF; cdr3_nt: TGCAGTGCTAGTAGACCGGGACAGGGTACCTACAATGAGCAGTTCTTC
clone_size: NA; d_call: NA; v_call: TRBV30; j_call: TRBJ1-5; cdr3_aa: CACSGTDDQPQHF; cdr3_nt: TGTGCCTGTTCCGGGACGGATGATCAGCCCCAGCATTTT
clone_size: NA; d_call: TRBD1; v_call: TRBV24-1; j_call: TRBJ2-1; cdr3_aa: CATSENGQGGWSNNEQFF; cdr3_nt: TGTGCCACCAGTGAAAACGGACAGGGCGGTTGGAGTAACAATGAGCAGTTCTTC
clone_size: few; d_call: NA; v_call: TRBV12-3/TRBV12-4; j_call: TRBJ2-3; cdr3_aa: CASSLGSPDTQYF; cdr3_nt: TGTGCCAGCAGTTTAGGGAGCCCAGATACGCAGTATTTT
clone_size: few; d_call: NA; v_call: TRBV7-8; j_call: TRBJ2-5; cdr3_aa: CASSLGGTKKETQYF; cdr3_nt: TGTGCCAGCAGCTTAGGAGGGACGAAGAAAGAGACCCAGTACTTC
clone_size: NA; d_call: NA; v_call: TRBV28; j_call: TRBJ1-2; cdr3_aa: CASSTANRLYGYTF; cdr3_nt: TGTGCCAGCAGTACCGCAAACAGGCTCTATGGCTACACCTTC
clone_size: NA; d_call: NA; v_call: TRBV11-2; j_call: TRBJ2-6; cdr3_aa: CATTYSGANVLTF; cdr3_nt: TGTGCCACAACCTACTCTGGGGCCAACGTCCTGACTTTC
clone_size: few; d_call: TRBD1; v_call: TRBV7-2; j_call: TRBJ1-2; cdr3_aa: CASSLRQGAERGYTF; cdr3_nt: TGTGCCAGCAGCTTACGACAGGGGGCAGAGCGTGGCTACACCTTC
clone_size: once; d_call: NA; v_call: TRBV19; j_call: TRBJ2-1; cdr3_aa: CASSIMSAYNEQFF; cdr3_nt: TGTGCCAGTAGTATCATGAGCGCATACAATGAGCAGTTCTTC
clone_size: NA; d_call: TRBD1; v_call: TRBV24-1; j_call: TRBJ2-1; cdr3_aa: CATSDQGAPAYNEQFF; cdr3_nt: TGTGCCACCAGTGATCAGGGGGCCCCAGCCTACAATGAGCAGTTCTTC
clone_size: few; d_call: NA; v_call: TRBV7-2; j_call: TRBJ2-6; cdr3_aa: CASSQQGGAGANVLTF; cdr3_nt: TGTGCCAGCAGCCAGCAAGGGGGGGCTGGGGCCAACGTCCTGACTTTC
clone_size: NA; d_call: NA; v_call: TRBV7-2; j_call: TRBJ1-5; cdr3_aa: CASSPFDDQPQHF; cdr3_nt: TGTGCCAGCAGCCCATTTGATGATCAGCCCCAGCATTTT
clone_size: NA; d_call: NA; v_call: TRBV25-1; j_call: TRBJ1-2; cdr3_aa: CASSPWTEGGYTF; cdr3_nt: TGTGCCAGCAGTCCCTGGACGGAGGGGGGCTACACCTTC
clone_size: NA; d_call: NA; v_call: TRBV29-1; j_call: TRBJ2-5; cdr3_aa: CSVEDPENLGQETQYF; cdr3_nt: TGCAGCGTTGAAGATCCTGAGAATTTGGGGCAAGAGACCCAGTACTTC
clone_size: NA; d_call: NA; v_call: TRBV29-1; j_call: TRBJ1-1; cdr3_aa: CSVENQVNTEAFF; cdr3_nt: TGCAGCGTTGAAAATCAGGTGAACACTGAAGCTTTCTTT
clone_size: NA; d_call: NA; v_call: TRBV7-8; j_call: TRBJ1-5; cdr3_aa: CASSYRGVQPQHF; cdr3_nt: TGTGCCAGCAGCTACCGGGGAGTTCAGCCCCAGCATTTT
clone_size: NA; d_call: NA; v_call: TRBV19; j_call: TRBJ2-1; cdr3_aa: CASSIIRHEQFF; cdr3_nt: TGTGCCAGTAGTATAATTAGGCATGAGCAGTTCTTC
clone_size: few; d_call: NA; v_call: TRBV7-8; j_call: TRBJ1-2; cdr3_aa: CASSLSLWGVNYGYTF; cdr3_nt: TGTGCCAGCAGCTTGTCCCTCTGGGGGGTTAACTATGGCTACACCTTC
clone_size: few; d_call: NA; v_call: TRBV7-2; j_call: TRBJ1-2; cdr3_aa: CASSQPPQGGYTF; cdr3_nt: TGTGCCAGCAGCCAACCCCCCCAAGGCGGCTACACCTTC
clone_size: many; d_call: NA; v_call: TRBV7-3; j_call: TRBJ2-7; cdr3_aa: CASSLKGGNYEQYF; cdr3_nt: TGTGCCAGCAGCTTAAAGGGGGGGAACTACGAGCAGTACTTC
clone_size: NA; d_call: NA; v_call: TRBV6-1; j_call: TRBJ1-2; cdr3_aa: CASSLDRRYGYTF; cdr3_nt: TGTGCCAGCAGTTTAGACAGGCGTTATGGCTACACCTTC
clone_size: few; d_call: TRBD1; v_call: TRBV11-2; j_call: TRBJ2-7; cdr3_aa: CASSSYPDRAGEQYF; cdr3_nt: TGTGCCAGCAGCTCCTACCCTGACAGGGCTGGCGAGCAGTACTTC
clone_size: few; d_call: TRBD1; v_call: TRBV4-1; j_call: TRBJ1-4; cdr3_aa: CASSQKTGFVEKLFF; cdr3_nt: TGCGCCAGCAGCCAGAAGACAGGGTTCGTTGAAAAACTGTTTTTT
clone_size: NA; d_call: TRBD2; v_call: TRBV19; j_call: TRBJ2-1; cdr3_aa: CASSIVLAGPTYNEQFF; cdr3_nt: TGTGCCAGTAGTATCGTGCTAGCGGGTCCTACCTACAATGAGCAGTTCTTC
clone_size: NA; d_call: NA; v_call: TRBV7-2; j_call: TRBJ1-3; cdr3_aa: CASSLVVSSGNTIYF; cdr3_nt: TGTGCCAGCAGCTTAGTCGTCAGCTCTGGAAACACCATATATTTT
clone_size: NA; d_call: NA; v_call: TRBV19; j_call: TRBJ1-5; cdr3_aa: CASSMRRQLVGNQPQHF; cdr3_nt: TGTGCCAGTAGTATGAGACGGCAGCTGGTGGGCAATCAGCCCCAGCATTTT
clone_size: many; d_call: NA; v_call: TRBV7-8; j_call: TRBJ2-5; cdr3_aa: CASSLAGWDETQYF; cdr3_nt: TGTGCCAGCAGCTTAGCCGGGTGGGATGAGACCCAGTACTTC
clone_size: few; d_call: NA; v_call: TRBV27; j_call: TRBJ2-1; cdr3_aa: CASRPTSQGYNEQFF; cdr3_nt: TGTGCCAGCAGACCCACTAGTCAGGGCTACAATGAGCAGTTCTTC
clone_size: NA; d_call: TRBD2; v_call: TRBV7-2; j_call: TRBJ2-7; cdr3_aa: CASNLRGASGLYEQYF; cdr3_nt: TGTGCCAGCAACCTTCGCGGGGCTAGCGGCCTCTACGAGCAGTACTTC
clone_size: few; d_call: NA; v_call: TRBV12-3/TRBV12-4; j_call: TRBJ2-1; cdr3_aa: CASSLEGRLSSYNEQFF; cdr3_nt: TGTGCCAGCAGTTTAGAAGGCAGACTGAGCTCCTACAATGAGCAGTTCTTC
clone_size: NA; d_call: TRBD2; v_call: TRBV7-2; j_call: TRBJ2-3; cdr3_aa: CASSLDRAGGTDTQYF; cdr3_nt: TGTGCCAGCAGCTTAGATAGAGCGGGAGGCACAGATACGCAGTATTTT
clone_size: NA; d_call: NA; v_call: TRBV28; j_call: TRBJ2-1; cdr3_aa: CASSYSENEQFF; cdr3_nt: TGTGCCAGCAGCTATTCCGAAAATGAGCAGTTCTTC
clone_size: NA; d_call: NA; v_call: TRBV15; j_call: TRBJ2-1; cdr3_aa: CATTGNNEQFF; cdr3_nt: TGTGCCACCACCGGGAACAATGAGCAGTTCTTC
clone_size: many; d_call: TRBD1; v_call: TRBV7-6; j_call: TRBJ2-3; cdr3_aa: CASSSRTGGTDTQYF; cdr3_nt: TGTGCCAGCAGCTCAAGGACAGGGGGAACAGATACGCAGTATTTT
clone_size: few; d_call: NA; v_call: TRBV7-9; j_call: TRBJ1-1; cdr3_aa: CASSEGAGDTEAFF; cdr3_nt: TGTGCCAGCAGCGAAGGTGCGGGGGACACTGAAGCTTTCTTT
clone_size: few; d_call: NA; v_call: TRBV11-2; j_call: TRBJ2-3; cdr3_aa: CASSPRWGTDTQYF; cdr3_nt: TGTGCCAGCAGCCCCCGGTGGGGAACAGATACGCAGTATTTT
clone_size: NA; d_call: TRBD1; v_call: TRBV14; j_call: TRBJ2-1; cdr3_aa: CASSQVRGQGVGNEQFF; cdr3_nt: TGTGCCAGCAGCCAAGTCCGGGGACAGGGTGTGGGCAATGAGCAGTTCTTC
clone_size: few; d_call: NA; v_call: TRBV4-1; j_call: TRBJ2-1; cdr3_aa: CASSQEGVGYNEQFF; cdr3_nt: TGCGCCAGCAGCCAAGAAGGGGTCGGGTACAATGAGCAGTTCTTC
clone_size: few; d_call: NA; v_call: TRBV6-1; j_call: TRBJ1-1; cdr3_aa: CASRTPLSFEAFF; cdr3_nt: TGTGCCAGCCGCACACCCCTGTCATTTGAAGCTTTCTTT
clone_size: NA; d_call: NA; v_call: TRBV2; j_call: TRBJ1-6; cdr3_aa: CASSGSGGRLLHF; cdr3_nt: TGTGCCAGCAGTGGGAGTGGGGGGCGGCTCCTCCACTTT
clone_size: NA; d_call: NA; v_call: TRBV7-2; j_call: TRBJ2-2; cdr3_aa: CASSFRGGYTGELFF; cdr3_nt: TGTGCCAGCAGCTTCAGGGGGGGGTACACCGGGGAGCTGTTTTTT
clone_size: few; d_call: TRBD2; v_call: TRBV2; j_call: TRBJ2-2; cdr3_aa: CASSGTSSLGGELFF; cdr3_nt: TGTGCCAGCAGCGGGACTAGCAGTTTAGGCGGGGAGCTGTTTTTT
clone_size: NA; d_call: TRBD2; v_call: TRBV6-5; j_call: TRBJ2-1; cdr3_aa: CASSYPPLLAGGYNEQFF; cdr3_nt: TGTGCCAGCAGTTACCCTCCTTTACTAGCGGGAGGGTACAATGAGCAGTTCTTC
clone_size: many; d_call: TRBD1; v_call: TRBV29-1; j_call: TRBJ2-3; cdr3_aa: CSVDPTGVDTQYF; cdr3_nt: TGCAGCGTTGACCCGACAGGGGTAGATACGCAGTATTTT
clone_size: few; d_call: TRBD2; v_call: TRBV7-3; j_call: TRBJ2-5; cdr3_aa: CASSLGGGNQETQYF; cdr3_nt: TGTGCCAGCAGCTTAGGCGGGGGGAACCAAGAGACCCAGTACTTC
clone_size: NA; d_call: TRBD1; v_call: TRBV12-3/TRBV12-4; j_call: TRBJ2-7; cdr3_aa: CASSLTPGQGADEQYF; cdr3_nt: TGTGCCAGCAGTCTCACGCCGGGACAGGGGGCAGACGAGCAGTACTTC
clone_size: NA; d_call: TRBD2; v_call: TRBV11-2; j_call: TRBJ2-7; cdr3_aa: CASSLWGTSGYEQYF; cdr3_nt: TGTGCCAGCAGCTTATGGGGGACTAGCGGCTACGAGCAGTACTTC
clone_size: NA; d_call: NA; v_call: TRBV12-3/TRBV12-4; j_call: TRBJ2-3; cdr3_aa: CASSRGQLGSTDTQYF; cdr3_nt: TGTGCCAGCAGTCGAGGACAGCTAGGAAGCACAGATACGCAGTATTTT
clone_size: NA; d_call: NA; v_call: TRBV20-1; j_call: TRBJ1-2; cdr3_aa: CSAKPPTDGYTF; cdr3_nt: TGCAGTGCAAAGCCCCCCACCGATGGCTACACCTTC
clone_size: NA; d_call: NA; v_call: TRBV6-2/TRBV6-3; j_call: TRBJ1-1; cdr3_aa: CASSYVGEAFF; cdr3_nt: TGTGCCAGCAGTTACGTCGGTGAAGCTTTCTTT
clone_size: few; d_call: TRBD2; v_call: TRBV7-9; j_call: TRBJ2-4; cdr3_aa: CASSLALTSGRNIQYF; cdr3_nt: TGTGCCAGCAGCTTGGCCCTAACTAGCGGGAGAAACATTCAGTACTTC
clone_size: NA; d_call: TRBD1; v_call: TRBV11-2; j_call: TRBJ1-2; cdr3_aa: CASSSQGALGYTF; cdr3_nt: TGTGCCAGCAGCTCCCAGGGGGCGCTGGGCTACACCTTC
clone_size: many; d_call: NA; v_call: TRBV7-8; j_call: TRBJ1-3; cdr3_aa: CASSLAPGNTIYF; cdr3_nt: TGTGCCAGCAGCTTGGCGCCGGGAAACACCATATATTTT